The clone carrying this TCR beta chain occurred a few times. Its antigen remains unknown. 5'RACE primed from the constant segment yielded TCR alpha and TCR beta cDNA libraries bearing sample barcodes and UMIs. TCRdb analysed the 5' RACE reads with MiXCR anew, one entry per CDR3 protein. The sample includes over 400,000 distinct CDR3 sequences, 23% of them seen just once. This sample is part of a study of T-cell memory formation after mild COVID-19. Points from the study as a whole: Second-wave clones reaching peak frequency on day 37 lacked confirmed SARS-CoV-2 specificity. Contracting CD4+ clones lay largely in CM and EM, with CD8+ ones residing in EMRA.

The CDR3 spans 13 residues. Trimming shortened V by 3 bases and J by 5 bases, and 11 bases separated the two germline ends. Germline V CDR1 and CDR2: DFQATT, SNEGSKA (reference sequence). The sample taken for sequencing was PBMCs or a T cell subset sorted from them (not recorded which). The genes are TRBV20-1 and TRBJ2-4; D is perhaps TRBD2 (7 bases). The receptor was derived from an adult woman who had mild COVID-19 (a few samples of this study predate the infection). Cell type and time point are not known. This CDR3 reads CSARGGAQNIQYF. CDR3 bases: TGCAGTGCTAGGGGGGGGGCGCAAAACATTCAGTACTTC.